The T cell receptor (beta chain) described here comes from a study of blood T cell repertoires in COVID-19. Whole-study context: Some COVID-19 samples were acute and others convalescent; all came from the United States, Italy and Spain.

Authors' processing steps: Reference gene primer amplification gave nucleated cell count estimates. Sequencing used immunoSEQ multiplex PCR; TCRdb keeps in-frame clones, though not all of them. V, J and clone size reflect that table, while D and trimming were determined from the DNA. Here the sample spans 100,000 to 150,000 clones, 86% being singletons. The V gene end was trimmed by 1 base and the J gene end by 5 bases; junction bases not matched to a gene: 6. The CDR3 runs to 16 residues. Germline V lookup: CDR1 KGHSH, CDR2 LQKENI. Sequencing was done on a sample of peripheral blood. This clonotype originated in a woman between 70 and 85 years old with COVID-19, enrolled during active disease. V and J are TRBV18 and TRBJ1-4, with TRBD1 matching over 8 bases. CDR3 loop: CASSPRTGSYNEKLFF. The CDR3, as DNA: TGTGCCAGCTCACCACGGACAGGGTCATACAATGAAAAACTGTTTTTT.